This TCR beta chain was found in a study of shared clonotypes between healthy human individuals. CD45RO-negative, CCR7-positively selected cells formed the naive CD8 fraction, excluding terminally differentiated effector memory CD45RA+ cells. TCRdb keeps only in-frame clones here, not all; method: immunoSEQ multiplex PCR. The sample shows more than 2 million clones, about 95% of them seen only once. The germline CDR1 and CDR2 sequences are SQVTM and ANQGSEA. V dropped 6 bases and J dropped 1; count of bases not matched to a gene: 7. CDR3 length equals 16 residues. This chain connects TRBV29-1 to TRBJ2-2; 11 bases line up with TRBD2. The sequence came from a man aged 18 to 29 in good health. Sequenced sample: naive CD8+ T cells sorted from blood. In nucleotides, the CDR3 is TGCAGCGTCCCAAAAGGGACTAGCGGGAACACCGGGGAGCTGTTTTTT. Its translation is CSVPKGTSGNTGELFF.